Listed below are T cell receptor beta chains from one sample, sequenced in a study of a mutant IDH1 vaccine in newly diagnosed glioma. Antigen specificity for these receptors is unknown. Profiling relied on immunoSEQ multiplex PCR, and the TCRdb table lists in-frame clones only, not all of them. The sample carries about 40,000 clones, around 84% recorded once. The sample consisted of PBMCs, taken from a glioma patient whose treatment included an IDH1 peptide vaccine. The receptors shown here come from a man aged 35 to 55 with glioma. CDR3s include the opening cysteine and the closing phenylalanine or tryptophan. Each record gives: clone size, J gene, D gene, V gene, CDR3 DNA, CDR3 protein. The D gene is left open where the match is weak. Only part of the rows carry a size: once, few, many, or a class if the clone is expanded.

.	TRBJ1-3	TRBD1	TRBV19	TGTGCCAGTAGTCTACGACAGGGTGGAAACACCATATATTTT	CASSLRQGGNTIYF
.	TRBJ2-7	.	TRBV2	TGTGCCAGCAGCCCGTCTGGGTTCCCCAGAGACGAGCAGTACTTC	CASSPSGFPRDEQYF
few	TRBJ2-2	TRBD1	TRBV7-3	TGTGCCAGCAGGGATACAGGGGCCGGCGGGGAGCTGTTTTTT	CASRDTGAGGELFF
.	TRBJ2-3	TRBD2	TRBV7-3	TGTGCCAGCAGCTTAATTCCTAGCGGGACTGTGGATACGCAGTATTTT	CASSLIPSGTVDTQYF
.	TRBJ2-5	TRBD1	TRBV5-4	TGTGCCAGCAGCTGGACAGGGGAAGAGACCCAGTACTTC	CASSWTGEETQYF
.	TRBJ1-1	.	TRBV6-1	TGTGCCAGCACCCAGACAGTGAACACTGAAGCTTTCTTT	CASTQTVNTEAFF
.	TRBJ2-5	TRBD2	TRBV14	TGTGCCAGCAGCCAAGATATTATTAGCGGGAGGTTACAAGAGACCCAGTACTTC	CASSQDIISGRLQETQYF
.	TRBJ2-3	.	TRBV5-1	TGCGCCAGCAGCTCGGCGGGATCCCCAGATACGCAGTATTTT	CASSSAGSPDTQYF
few	TRBJ2-7	TRBD1	TRBV6-5	TGTGCCAGCAGTTGGGGACAGGGAACGGGGGAGCAGTACTTC	CASSWGQGTGEQYF
.	TRBJ2-6	TRBD1	TRBV2	TGTGCCAGCAGGGAACAGGGGCTCGGGGCCAACGTCCTGACTTTC	CASREQGLGANVLTF
.	TRBJ2-7	.	TRBV6-6	TGTGCCAGCAGAGGAACCTCGGGACCCTACGAGCAGTACTTC	CASRGTSGPYEQYF
.	TRBJ2-1	.	TRBV5-1	TGCGCCAGCAGCTTGGAAGGATCGTACAATGAGCAGTTCTTC	CASSLEGSYNEQFF
.	TRBJ2-7	.	TRBV7-2	TGTGCCAGCAGCTTAGTCGGTGGTTTCGAGCAGTACTTC	CASSLVGGFEQYF
.	TRBJ2-5	.	TRBV19	TGTGCCAGTAGTAGCGGTCAAGAGACCCAGTACTTC	CASSSGQETQYF
.	TRBJ1-3	.	TRBV7-9	TGTGCCAGCAGCCAAAACTCTGGAAACACCATATATTTT	CASSQNSGNTIYF
once	TRBJ2-7	TRBD1	TRBV5-5	TGTGCCAACGAGACAGGGGGCGACGAGCAGTACTTC	CANETGGDEQYF
.	TRBJ1-4	.	TRBV11-2	TGTGCCAGCAGCTCACCGGGACACGCTAATGAAAAACTGTTTTTT	CASSSPGHANEKLFF
.	TRBJ2-7	.	TRBV5-1	TGCGCCAGCAGCGGCTCCTACGAGCAGTACTTC	CASSGSYEQYF